Below, 30 T cell receptor beta chains from the same sample are listed, as sequenced in a study of blood T cells in healthy people across ages (dated by TCRdb to 2015 to 2017). The library was generated by 5' RACE. The reads were generated on an Illumina HiSeq 2500. A second PCR of about 7 to 12 cycles was performed with a sample-barcoded 5' primer and a J-beta primer mix. TCRdb's own reprocessing of the public reads used fastp at Q25 and MiXCR and kept productive beta chains. Under each unique CDR3 protein, matching rows form one entry showing the most common genes and DNA. Across this sample there are a few hundred thousand distinct CDR3 sequences, with about 49% seen only once. The ten biggest clones cover 51% of the sample. Source material: blood. The receptor source for this set is a man aged 55 to 70 in good health.

Regarding this clonotype: A read error may produce the germline difference seen at one junction end. The chain couples TRBV9 to TRBJ2-3; 9 bases are shared with TRBD1. CDR3 size: 15 residues. Looked up from germline, CDR1 is SGDLS and CDR2 is YYNGEE. This chain's CDR3 is CASSPGQGWGDSQYF. The CDR3 nucleotides are TGTGCCAGCAGCCCTGGACAGGGGTGGGGAGATTCGCAGTATTTT.

The table lists this clonotype with a few counts. This chain links TRBV4-3 with TRBJ2-5, with D possibly matching TRBD1 (8 bases). The ends were cut back, 0 bases at V and 6 bases at J, with 14 bases in the middle. Looked up from germline, CDR1 is LGHNA and CDR2 is YSLEER. This CDR3 is 15 amino acids long. The CDR3 DNA reads as TGCGCCAGCAGCCAAGAACTACAGGGGGGGAAGACCCAGTACTTC. Translation: CASSQELQGGKTQYF.

This clonotype was found many times. The chain combines TRBV28 with TRBJ1-5; D is unresolved. Germline V gives CDR1 MDHEN, CDR2 SYDVKM. The CDR3 length is 12 residues. V shed 9 bases and J shed 4 bases, with 10 bases lying between them. Here the CDR3 DNA reads TGTGCCAGTAGCTCGGGAAATCAGCCCCAGCATTTT. This gives the protein CASSSGNQPQHF.

This chain uses TRBV18 with TRBJ2-1; the match to TRBD2 covers 8 bases. This CDR3 region has 17 residues. CDR1 is KGHSH, CDR2 LQKENI, per germline. V lost 1 base to trimming and J lost 1 base; unmatched junction nucleotides: 6. The CDR3 region has the DNA TGTGCCAGCTCACCACTTGGGAGCGGGAGTTCCTACAATGAGCAGTTCTTC. Amino acids: CASSPLGSGSSYNEQFF.

Ten or more counts support this clonotype. The chain joins TRBV13 to TRBJ2-7; possibly TRBD1 for D (6 bases). Per germline, CDR1 PRHDT and CDR2 FYEKMQ (reference sequence). The germline V and J ends were trimmed by 4 bases and 8 bases, with 12 bases remaining between them. The CDR3 is 12 residues long. This CDR3 reads CASSSLGAQQYF. In DNA, the CDR3 is TGTGCCAGCAGCTCCCTGGGGGCGCAGCAGTACTTC.

The chain combines TRBV5-1 with TRBJ1-5; a possible D gene is TRBD1 (6 bases). This CDR3 comprises 14 residues. Germline loops: CDR1 SGHRS, CDR2 YFSETQ. Trimming cost V 4 bases and J 2 bases, with 10 bases left between them. The CDR3 here is CASSVTGGNQPQHF. The CDR3 region has the DNA TGCGCCAGCAGCGTGACAGGAGGCAATCAGCCCCAGCATTTT.

This clonotype was observed a few times. The genes are TRBV28 and TRBJ1-4; unclear D gene. Per the germline V gene, CDR1 is MDHEN and CDR2 is SYDVKM. Trimming took 3 bases from V and 0 from J, leaving 8 bases between them. This CDR3 comprises 15 residues. For the CDR3, the DNA is TGTGCCAGCAGTTTCGAGACGGCAACTAATGAAAAACTGTTTTTT. It yields the protein CASSFETATNEKLFF.

The chain is built from TRBV12-3 or TRBV12-4 and TRBJ1-4, with a tentative D call TRBD1 (6 bases). The CDR3 totals 14 residues. V lost 4 bases to trimming and J lost 8 bases, with 14 bases between them. The CDR3 DNA reads TGTGCCAGCAGTTCGACAGGACTGGGGGAAAAACTGTTTTTT. Encoded protein: CASSSTGLGEKLFF.

This chain connects TRBV7-8 to TRBJ2-7; D is perhaps TRBD1 or TRBD2 (5 bases each). V was trimmed by 8 bases and J by 1 base, leaving 18 bases between them. The germline CDR1 and CDR2 sequences are SGHVS and FQNEAQ. The CDR3 runs 15 residues. The CDR3 nucleotides are TGTGCCAGCTGTACGAGGGACGCCGGGTCCTACGAGCAGTACTTC. The encoded protein is CASCTRDAGSYEQYF.

On this clonotype itself: A much larger clone differs by one base, so this may be a read error. The chain uses TRBV24-1 and TRBJ2-3, with D unresolved. CDR1 is KGHDR and CDR2 is SFDVKD in the germline V gene. This CDR3 comprises 13 residues. In DNA, the CDR3 is TGTGCCTCCAGTGATTTTCACACAGATACGCAGTATTTT. Encoded protein: CASSDFHTDTQYF.

The chain is built from TRBV15 and TRBJ1-3; D gene unclear. V lost 1 base and J 2 bases, leaving 6 bases between the germline ends. Germline CDR1 reads LNHNV; CDR2 reads YYDKDF (reference sequence). The CDR3 has 14 amino acids. In nucleotides, the CDR3 is TGTGCCACCAGCAGAGCGGGAACTGGAAACACCATATATTTT. This encodes CATSRAGTGNTIYF. Filled out from reference TRBV15 and TRBJ1-3, the complete variable domain reads DAMVIQNPRYQVTQFGKPVTLSCSQTLNHNVMYWYQQKSSQAPKLLFHYYDKDFNNEADTPDNFQSRRPNTSFCFLDIRSPGLGDTAMYLCATSRAGTGNTIYFGEGSWLTVV.

This clonotype was counted once. The chain links TRBV29-1 to TRBJ2-3; possibly TRBD2 for D (5 bases). This CDR3 comprises 11 residues. Trimming removed 6 bases at V and 6 bases at J, with 10 bases between. Germline values: CDR1 SQVTM, CDR2 ANQGSEA. The CDR3 loop reads CSVSRTDTQYF. CDR3 nucleotide sequence: TGCAGCGTCTCGCGGACTGATACGCAGTATTTT.

The chain carries TRBV7-9 and TRBJ1-6; 7 bases match TRBD1. The CDR3 has 17 amino acids. In germline, CDR1 is SEHNR, CDR2 FQNEAQ (reference sequence). V lost 2 bases to trimming and J lost 4 bases; unmatched junction nucleotides: 8. DNA of the CDR3: TGTGCCAGCAGCTTAAAGGGGCCGGGACAGTATAATTCACCCCTCCACTTT. Amino acids: CASSLKGPGQYNSPLHF.

V gene TRBV13 combines with J gene TRBJ2-7; D unresolved. This CDR3 spans 13 amino acids. The germline V gene has CDR1 PRHDT and CDR2 FYEKMQ (reference sequence). V lost 4 bases to trimming and J lost 4 bases, with 11 bases between them. The CDR3 sequence: CASSSIGRYEQYF. CDR3 DNA sequence: TGTGCCAGCAGCTCGATAGGGCGTTACGAGCAGTACTTC.

This clonotype was counted only a few times. As DNA, the CDR3 is TGTGCCAGCAGCCACACGGGAGGCCCCTCCTACAATGAGCAGTTCTTC. The encoded protein is CASSHTGGPSYNEQFF. The chain is built from TRBV3-1 and TRBJ2-1, with 7 bases matching TRBD2. The CDR3 length is 16 residues. Per germline, CDR1 LGHDT and CDR2 YNNKEL (reference sequence). V dropped 3 bases and J dropped 0; count of bases not matched to a gene: 5.

V usage is TRBV4-1 and J usage is TRBJ2-1, with 7 nucleotides matching TRBD1. Germline CDR1 reads MGHRA; CDR2 reads YSYEKL. This CDR3 is built from 16 residues. V gave up 1 base and J gave up 4 bases; unmatched junction bases: 7. The CDR3 bases are TGCGCCAGCAGCCAAGCTTCCGGGACAGTATACAATGAGCAGTTCTTC. Translated, it gives CASSQASGTVYNEQFF.

The V gene is TRBV5-1, the J gene TRBJ2-3; unclear D gene. The CDR3 loop spans 15 amino acids. CDR1 SGHRS and CDR2 YFSETQ come from the germline V gene. Trimming cost V 2 bases and J 3 bases, with 13 bases left between them. Written as DNA, the CDR3 is TGCGCCAGCAGCTTCCAAGGCGGTGGAACAGATACGCAGTATTTT. Its translation is CASSFQGGGTDTQYF. The whole variable domain, filled in from reference TRBV5-1 and TRBJ2-3, reads KAGVTQTPRYLIKTRGQQVTLSCSPISGHRSVSWYQQTPGQGLQFLFEYFSETQRNKGNFPGRFSGRQFSNSRSEMNVSTLELGDSALYLCASSFQGGGTDTQYFGPGTRLTVL.

The chain combines TRBV3-1 with TRBJ1-1; no reliable D call. Trimming took 5 bases from V and 6 from J, leaving 7 bases between them. Germline CDR1 reads LGHDT; CDR2 reads YNNKEL (reference sequence). The CDR3 is 11 residues long. In DNA, the CDR3 is TGTGCCAGCAGCTCGCCCCCTGAAGCTTTCTTT. Its translation is CASSSPPEAFF.

The V gene is TRBV5-1, the J gene TRBJ2-5; possibly TRBD1 for D (6 bases). The germline gives CDR1 SGHRS, CDR2 YFSETQ. This CDR3 has 14 amino acids. The V end lost 4 bases, the J end lost 1 base, and 11 bases lay between the germline ends. The CDR3 here is CASSVQGTQETQYF. Here the CDR3 DNA reads TGCGCCAGCAGCGTACAGGGAACCCAAGAGACCCAGTACTTC.

This rearrangement joins TRBV3-1 to TRBJ1-2; D unclear. CDR3 length: 15 amino acids. Germline V gene data show CDR1 as LGHDT and CDR2 as YNNKEL (reference sequence). V gave up 1 base and J gave up 6 bases, with 15 bases separating them. The CDR3 coding sequence is TGTGCCAGCAGCCAAGGAGTAGGCCTCGGGGATGGCTACACCTTC. Its protein is CASSQGVGLGDGYTF.

This clonotype showed up just once. This chain connects TRBV12-3 or TRBV12-4 to TRBJ1-2, with D tentatively TRBD1 (5 bases). The germline V and J ends were trimmed by 3 bases and 3 bases, with 14 bases remaining between them. This CDR3 is 15 amino acids long. The CDR3 DNA follows: TGTGCCAGCAGTTTCGGTGGGGGACGCGACTATGGCTACACCTTC. This sequence encodes CASSFGGGRDYGYTF.

Points on this clonotype: Since a much larger clone is just one base distant, this may be a read error. This chain links TRBV20-1 with TRBJ2-3; the match to TRBD2 covers 12 bases. The CDR3 has 19 residues. Per germline, CDR1 DFQATT and CDR2 SNEGSKA (reference sequence). The ends lost 2 bases at V and 7 bases at J; junction bases unmatched: 19. The CDR3 region is CSARNLAPKTSGSMHTQYF. CDR3 coding DNA: TGCAGTGCTAGAAACTTGGCCCCTAAGACTAGCGGGAGCATGCATACGCAGTATTTT.

The V call is TRBV20-1, the J call TRBJ2-7; possibly TRBD1 for D (5 bases). CDR3 length: 14 residues. V was shortened by 2 bases and J by 7 bases, with 18 bases between the two germline ends. Germline V CDR1 and CDR2: DFQATT, SNEGSKA (reference sequence). CDR3 DNA: TGCAGTGCTAGAAAGGGGTCCATTTTTCAGGAGCAGTACTTC. This gives the protein CSARKGSIFQEQYF.

The chain couples TRBV7-9 to TRBJ2-1; TRBD2 matches 9 bases. The CDR3 sequence is 15 residues long. Germline V gene data show CDR1 as SEHNR and CDR2 as FQNEAQ (reference sequence). V was pared by 5 bases and J by 2 bases, with 4 bases of the junction left unmatched. The CDR3 sequence: CASSTGTSTYNEQFF. CDR3 in DNA: TGTGCCAGCAGCACCGGGACTAGCACCTACAATGAGCAGTTCTTC. The full variable domain, in which reference TRBV7-9 and TRBJ2-1 provide the parts outside the CDR3, is DTGVSQNPRHKITKRGQNVTFRCDPISEHNRLYWYRQTLGQGPEFLTYFQNEAQLEKSRLLSDRFSAERPKGSFSTLEIQRTEQGDSAMYLCASSTGTSTYNEQFFGPGTRLTVL.

This clonotype was counted a few times. The chain combines TRBV2 with TRBJ2-7, with D hard to call. Per the germline V gene, CDR1 is SNHLY and CDR2 is FYNNEI. The V end lost 7 bases, the J end lost 2 bases, and 9 bases lay between the germline ends. This CDR3 comprises 12 residues. The CDR3 coding sequence is TGTGCCAGCAAGGTAGGCCCCTACGAGCAGTACTTC. Residues: CASKVGPYEQYF.

This chain links TRBV20-1 with TRBJ2-7, with D tentatively TRBD1 (5 bases). This CDR3 is built from 14 residues. Germline V gives CDR1 DFQATT, CDR2 SNEGSKA (reference sequence). The V end lost 3 bases, the J end lost 0 bases, and 12 bases lay between the germline ends. This CDR3 is CSARDTLSSYEQYF. For the CDR3, the DNA is TGCAGTGCTAGGGACACCTTGAGCTCCTACGAGCAGTACTTC.

V is TRBV29-1 and J is TRBJ2-1, with 7 bases matching TRBD1. This CDR3 is 12 amino acids long. Germline V gene sequence: CDR1 SQVTM, CDR2 ANQGSEA. With V trimmed by 4 bases and J by 12 bases, 9 bases remained unmatched. CDR3 in amino acids: CSVGDTGTVQFF. CDR3 coding DNA: TGCAGCGTTGGGGATACCGGGACAGTGCAGTTCTTC.

The rearrangement links TRBV6-6 to TRBJ2-2; D could derive from TRBD1 or TRBD2 (6 bases each). This CDR3 spans 17 amino acids. Germline CDR1 reads MNHNY; CDR2 reads SVGAGI (reference sequence). The V end lost 0 bases, the J end lost 4 bases, and 15 bases lay between the germline ends. In DNA, the CDR3 is TGTGCCAGCAGTTACTCCATAGGGGGGCCTACCACCGGGGAGCTGTTTTTT. Its protein is CASSYSIGGPTTGELFF.

This clonotype appeared many times. The chain uses TRBV3-1 and TRBJ2-5, with 11 positions matching TRBD2. Germline-derived CDR1 and CDR2 are LGHDT and YNNKEL (reference sequence). The V segment lost 1 base and the J segment 4 bases; nucleotides outside the gene matches: 14. CDR3 size: 19 residues. The CDR3 region has the DNA TGTGCCAGCAGCCAAGTTCGGCATTTAGCGGGAGGGCCATCAGAGACCCAGTACTTC. Translated: CASSQVRHLAGGPSETQYF.

The J gene is TRBJ1-4, the V gene TRBV20-1; TRBD1 matches 9 bases. Unmatched junction bases numbered 9, after V lost 3 bases and J lost 7 bases. Germline lookup yields CDR1 DFQATT and CDR2 SNEGSKA (reference sequence). The CDR3 spans 15 residues. The CDR3 here is CSASLVGTGSEKLFF. The CDR3 DNA follows: TGCAGTGCTAGTCTTGTTGGGACAGGGAGTGAAAAACTGTTTTTT.